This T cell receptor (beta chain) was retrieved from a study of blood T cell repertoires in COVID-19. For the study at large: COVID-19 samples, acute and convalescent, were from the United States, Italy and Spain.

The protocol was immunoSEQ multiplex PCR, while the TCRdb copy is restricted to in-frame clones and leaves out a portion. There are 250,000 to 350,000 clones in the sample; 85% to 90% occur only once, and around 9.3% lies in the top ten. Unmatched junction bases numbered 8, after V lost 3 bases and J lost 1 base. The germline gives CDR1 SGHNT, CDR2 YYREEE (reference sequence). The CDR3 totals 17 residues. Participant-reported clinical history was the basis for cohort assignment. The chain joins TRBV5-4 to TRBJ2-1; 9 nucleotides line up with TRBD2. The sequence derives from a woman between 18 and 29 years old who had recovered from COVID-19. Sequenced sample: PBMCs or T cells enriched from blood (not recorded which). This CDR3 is CASSSGPGLASYNEQFF. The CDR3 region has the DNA TGTGCCAGCAGCTCCGGTCCGGGACTAGCTTCCTACAATGAGCAGTTCTTC.